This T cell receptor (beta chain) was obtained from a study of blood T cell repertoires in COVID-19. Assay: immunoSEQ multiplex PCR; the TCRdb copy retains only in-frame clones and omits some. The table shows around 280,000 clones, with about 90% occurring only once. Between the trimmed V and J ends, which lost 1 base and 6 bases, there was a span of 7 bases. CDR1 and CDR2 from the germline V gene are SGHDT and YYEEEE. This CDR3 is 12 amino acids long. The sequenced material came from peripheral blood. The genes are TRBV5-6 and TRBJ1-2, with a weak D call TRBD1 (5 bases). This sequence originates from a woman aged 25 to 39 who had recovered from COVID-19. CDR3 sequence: CASSLRGNGYTF. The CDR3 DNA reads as TGTGCCAGCAGCTTGCGGGGGAATGGCTACACCTTC.